The 26 T cell receptor beta chains below were found in one sample sequenced in a study of T cell repertoires in cytomegalovirus infection. MiXCR, run by TCRdb on the reads, gives a single entry per CDR3 protein. Of 75,000 to 95,000 distinct CDR3 sequences listed, 45% to 55% were seen once; the top ten hold approximately 93%. What these receptors recognize is not known. The sample in question was CD8+ T cells from cultured PBMCs, obtained from culture after CMV antigen stimulation. The receptors here all came from a human donor in good health (CMV status not recorded). Some clones in this sample may be carry-over from other donors' samples.

This sequence joins TRBV7-8 and TRBJ2-5, with D perhaps being TRBD1 or TRBD2 (5 bases each). The CDR3 runs to 18 residues. CDR1 SGHVS and CDR2 FQNEAQ come from the germline V gene. V was trimmed by 1 base and J by 2 bases, leaving 20 bases between them. In DNA, the CDR3 is TGTGCCAGCAGCTTAGATTTCGCAGGAGAGGGGTATCAAGAGACCCAGTACTTC. Translated: CASSLDFAGEGYQETQYF.

V gene TRBV29-1 combines with J gene TRBJ1-2; D might be TRBD1 (5 bases). This CDR3 spans 13 amino acids. Germline CDR1 and CDR2: SQVTM and ANQGSEA. V gave up 5 bases and J gave up 4 bases, with 14 bases separating them. CDR3 nucleotide sequence: TGCAGCGTTCCCGGGACCTTACCCTATGGCTACACCTTC. This sequence encodes CSVPGTLPYGYTF.

This clonotype has just a few counts. The chain has TRBV12-3 or TRBV12-4 and TRBJ1-1; D might be TRBD1 (5 bases). V shed 7 bases and J shed 1 base, with 16 bases lying between them. The CDR3 extends over 15 amino acids. CDR3 DNA: TGTGCCAGCACCCCCAGCGGGCAGGGGAACACTGAAGCTTTCTTT. Encoded protein: CASTPSGQGNTEAFF.

The chain couples TRBV5-5 to TRBJ2-2; TRBD1 matches at 11 bases. CDR1 and CDR2 (germline): SGHKS, YYEKEE (reference sequence). Losses at the gene ends were 4 bases for V and 5 bases for J; bases not matched to a gene: 4. There are 15 residues in the CDR3. The CDR3 sequence: CASSTGTGGTGELFF. CDR3 coding DNA: TGTGCCAGCAGCACCGGGACAGGGGGAACCGGGGAGCTGTTTTTT.

This clonotype was counted between two and nine times. DNA for the CDR3: TGTGCCAGCAGTCGTTCGGCACAGATCTACACTGAAGCTTTCTTT. It encodes CASSRSAQIYTEAFF. The chain is built from TRBV27 and TRBJ1-1, with D unresolved. V lost 5 bases to trimming and J lost 3 bases, with 16 bases between them. The germline V gene has CDR1 MNHEY and CDR2 SMNVEV (reference sequence). The CDR3 sequence is 15 residues long.

The CDR3 region is CASSLTGEGTQYF. The CDR3 DNA sequence: TGTGCCAGCAGTCTTACGGGAGAAGGGACCCAGTACTTC. The chain is built from TRBV7-9 and TRBJ2-5, with D perhaps TRBD2 (6 bases). Per germline, CDR1 SEHNR and CDR2 FQNEAQ (reference sequence). The germline V and J ends were trimmed by 6 bases and 7 bases, with 15 bases remaining between them. The CDR3 sequence is 13 residues long.

This chain uses TRBV6-1 with TRBJ1-2; D ambiguous. V lost 8 bases, J lost 8 bases, and 9 bases lay in between. The CDR3 runs 10 residues. CDR1 and CDR2 from the germline V gene are MNHNS and SASEGT. CDR3 nucleotides: TGTGCCAGCTCGGGAGCCGGCTACACCTTC. The encoded protein is CASSGAGYTF.

This clonotype was counted between two and nine times. This chain links TRBV12-5 with TRBJ1-2; maybe TRBD1 (5 bases). V gave up 4 bases and J gave up 5 bases, with 17 bases separating them. Germline V gene lookup returns CDR1 LGHNT and CDR2 FRNRAP. The CDR3 loop spans 15 amino acids. The CDR3 protein is CASGWGEGLPYGYTF. CDR3 DNA sequence: TGTGCTAGTGGTTGGGGGGAAGGGCTACCTTATGGCTACACCTTC.

This rearrangement joins TRBV12-3 or TRBV12-4 to TRBJ1-4; D is unclear. The V end was cut by 6 bases, the J end by 8 bases, with 7 bases between. The CDR3 is 11 residues long. The CDR3: CASRENEKLFF. The CDR3 nucleotides are TGTGCCAGCAGGGAGAACGAAAAACTGTTTTTT.

V usage is TRBV28 and J usage is TRBJ2-3, with TRBD2 matching over 10 bases. With V trimmed by 5 bases and J by 2 bases, 13 bases remained unmatched. Germline V gene data show CDR1 as MDHEN and CDR2 as SYDVKM. CDR3 length: 18 residues. CDR3 coding DNA: TGTGCCAGCAGTGCGGGACTAGCGCCCAAGAGGCACACAGATACGCAGTATTTT. Protein: CASSAGLAPKRHTDTQYF.

The chain links TRBV10-3 to TRBJ1-5; D gene unclear. This CDR3 region has 13 residues. CDR1 is ENHRY, CDR2 SYGVKD, per germline. V lost 7 bases, J lost 4 bases, and 11 bases lay in between. CDR3: CAITSGSNQPQHF. CDR3 in DNA: TGTGCCATCACGTCAGGATCAAATCAGCCCCAGCATTTT.

This clonotype was observed a handful of times. V usage is TRBV7-9 and J usage is TRBJ1-1, with D tentatively TRBD1 (5 bases). Germline V gene sequence: CDR1 SEHNR, CDR2 FQNEAQ (reference sequence). The CDR3 consists of 13 residues. The V end lost 7 bases, the J end lost 5 bases, and 14 bases lay between the germline ends. For the CDR3, the DNA is TGTGCCAGCATCAAACGGGGGAAGACTGAAGCTTTCTTT. Protein sequence: CASIKRGKTEAFF.

This clonotype has just a few counts. The chain employs TRBV7-2 and TRBJ1-5; D is uncertain. V was trimmed by 5 bases and J by 0 bases, leaving 14 bases between them. Germline V gene sequence: CDR1 SGHTA, CDR2 FQGNSA. The CDR3 has 16 residues. In nucleotides, the CDR3 is TGTGCCAGCAGCCCGGAGTCGGGGTATAGCAATCAGCCCCAGCATTTT. Protein sequence: CASSPESGYSNQPQHF.

This clonotype was counted a few times. The chain links TRBV7-3 to TRBJ1-1, with D tentatively TRBD1 (6 bases). Germline-derived CDR1 and CDR2 are SGHTA and FQGTGA. The CDR3 runs 13 residues. The V gene lost 3 bases and the J gene lost 8 bases, with 13 bases spanning the gap. The CDR3 DNA sequence: TGTGCCAGCAGCTTGCGGGAAGGGGGGGAAGCTTTCTTT. Protein product: CASSLREGGEAFF.

This clonotype was recorded a few times. The chain carries TRBV7-9 and TRBJ2-6; 9 nucleotides match TRBD2. CDR1 and CDR2 (germline): SEHNR, FQNEAQ (reference sequence). The CDR3 extends over 19 amino acids. Trimming took 5 bases from V and 2 from J; bases not matched to a gene: 13. CDR3 sequence: CASSPERAAGGPGANVLTF. For the CDR3, the DNA is TGTGCCAGCAGCCCTGAGAGAGCAGCGGGAGGCCCTGGGGCCAACGTCCTGACTTTC.

The sample holds a few counts of this clonotype. This chain joins TRBV7-9 and TRBJ2-6, with a weak D call TRBD2 (5 bases). Germline loops: CDR1 SEHNR, CDR2 FQNEAQ (reference sequence). The length of the CDR3 is 21 residues. Trimming removed 4 bases at V and 1 base at J, with 26 bases between. The chain's CDR3 is CASSSPESPGNRYSGANVLTF. For the CDR3, the DNA is TGTGCCAGCAGCTCCCCGGAGTCCCCCGGGAACCGCTATTCTGGGGCCAACGTCCTGACTTTC.

This rearrangement joins TRBV5-4 to TRBJ2-3, with 7 bases identical to TRBD2. CDR3 size: 16 residues. CDR1 SGHNT and CDR2 YYREEE come from the germline V gene (reference sequence). After removal of 7 bases from V and 5 bases from J, the junction contained 16 bases not matched to a gene. The CDR3 nucleotides read TGTGCCAGCTCCTTGAACGGCGGGAGTGGAGAAGATACGCAGTATTTT. As protein: CASSLNGGSGEDTQYF.

The V and J genes are TRBV7-9 and TRBJ1-1; D is possibly TRBD1 (5 bases). Germline V CDR1 and CDR2: SEHNR, FQNEAQ (reference sequence). V was shortened by 5 bases and J by 0 bases, with 16 bases between the two germline ends. The CDR3 length is 16 residues. The CDR3 is CASSPPRVGVNTEAFF. CDR3 in DNA: TGTGCCAGCAGCCCCCCGAGGGTGGGGGTGAACACTGAAGCTTTCTTT.

The gene calls are TRBV7-6 and TRBJ2-3; 7 positions agree with TRBD1. The germline V gene has CDR1 SGHVS and CDR2 FNYEAQ. The length of the CDR3 is 16 residues. Germline trimming cut 5 bases from V and 2 bases from J; bases unmatched to any gene: 10. The CDR3 DNA sequence: TGTGCCAGCAGCGGACGGACAGGAGAATACACAGATACGCAGTATTTT. Amino acids: CASSGRTGEYTDTQYF. The complete variable domain, with remaining parts taken from reference TRBV7-6 and TRBJ2-3, reads GAGVSQSPRYKVTKRGQDVALRCDPISGHVSLYWYRQALGQGPEFLTYFNYEAQQDKSGLPNDRFSAERPEGSISTLTIQRTEQRDSAMYRCASSGRTGEYTDTQYFGPGTRLTVL.

The rearrangement joins TRBV5-1 to TRBJ1-2; tentatively, D is TRBD1 (5 bases). Germline CDR1 and CDR2: SGHRS and YFSETQ. The CDR3 spans 15 residues. Trimming left V 3 bases short and J 0 bases short, with 12 bases between. DNA of the CDR3: TGCGCCAGCAGCTACGGACACCATACTAACTATGGCTACACCTTC. Amino acids: CASSYGHHTNYGYTF.

The chain links TRBV12-3 or TRBV12-4 to TRBJ2-3; TRBD2 matches at 11 bases. The CDR3 is 15 amino acids. The V segment lost 2 bases and the J segment 4 bases; nucleotides outside the gene matches: 2. This CDR3 is CASSLLLAGADTQYF. CDR3 sequence (DNA): TGTGCCAGCAGTTTACTACTAGCGGGAGCAGATACGCAGTATTTT.

This clonotype came up once. The V gene is TRBV27, the J gene TRBJ2-7, with TRBD2 matching 11 bases. V trimming: 0 bases; J trimming: 7 bases; junction bases outside the gene matches: 8. This CDR3 region has 16 residues. The germline V gene encodes CDR1 MNHEY and CDR2 SMNVEV (reference sequence). The CDR3 here is CASSLSASGRLFEQYF. For the CDR3, the DNA is TGTGCCAGCAGTTTATCGGCTAGCGGGAGGCTTTTTGAGCAGTACTTC.

This clonotype was observed a few times. The rearrangement joins TRBV7-8 to TRBJ2-5; 12 bases match TRBD2. From germline, CDR1 is SGHVS and CDR2 FQNEAQ. This CDR3 region has 16 residues. J was trimmed by 7 bases and V by 4 bases; bases with no gene match: 10. The CDR3, as DNA: TGTGCCAGCAGCTCGCGACTAGCGGGGGCCGTGGTGACCCAGTACTTC. Translation: CASSSRLAGAVVTQYF. The full variable domain, completed using reference TRBV7-8 and TRBJ2-5, is GAGVSQSPRYKVAKRGQDVALRCDPISGHVSLFWYQQALGQGPEFLTYFQNEAQLDKSGLPSDRFFAERPEGSVSTLKIQRTQQEDSAVYLCASSSRLAGAVVTQYFGPGTRLLVL.

The chain uses TRBV7-9 and TRBJ2-6; D is undetermined. The CDR3 consists of 16 residues. The V end was cut by 5 bases, the J end by 3 bases, with 14 bases between. The germline gives CDR1 SEHNR, CDR2 FQNEAQ (reference sequence). DNA of the CDR3: TGTGCCAGCAGCCTCGTGGGTAGCATTGGGGCCAACGTCCTGACTTTC. It yields the protein CASSLVGSIGANVLTF.

The chain couples TRBV12-5 to TRBJ1-1; D not certain. This CDR3 has 14 residues. The germline V gene has CDR1 LGHNT and CDR2 FRNRAP. V was pared by 4 bases and J by 1 base, with 10 bases between. Written as DNA, the CDR3 is TGTGCTAGTGGTTGGACGTCAAGGAACACTGAAGCTTTCTTT. Protein: CASGWTSRNTEAFF.

This chain uses TRBV7-3 with TRBJ1-1; D unclear. Trimming shortened V by 5 bases and J by 3 bases, and 13 bases separated the two germline ends. The CDR3 is made up of 14 amino acids. Germline lookup yields CDR1 SGHTA and CDR2 FQGTGA. The CDR3 loop reads CASSTDSGYTEAFF. CDR3 sequence (DNA): TGTGCCAGCAGCACGGATTCGGGGTACACTGAAGCTTTCTTT.